The rows below give T cell receptor beta chains drawn from one sample of a study of PD-1 blockade in classical Hodgkin lymphoma. Here immunoSEQ multiplex PCR was the method, and the copy in TCRdb shows in-frame clones only, minus some. The data show more than 25,000 clones, about 90% seen once. The specimen comprised CD8+ T cells from blood, sampled at baseline. These TCRs come from a human donor with classical Hodgkin lymphoma. The CDR3 runs from the conserved cysteine through the conserved F or W. A D gene is named only where the DNA matches it firmly. Only some rows state a clone size, as once, few, many or a class for expanded clones.

clone_size	v_call	d_call	j_call	cdr3_aa	cdr3_nt
.	TRBV28	TRBD1	TRBJ2-1	CASSPIPPGQDGQTPAGEQFF	TGTGCCAGCAGTCCCATACCCCCGGGACAGGATGGGCAAACGCCCGCAGGTGAGCAGTTCTTC
.	TRBV4-1	TRBD2	TRBJ2-7	CASSQQQLAGDEQYF	TGCGCCAGCAGCCAACAGCAACTAGCGGGAGACGAGCAGTACTTC
.	TRBV12-5	.	TRBJ1-2	CASGLAGTGGYTF	TGTGCTAGTGGGCTGGCCGGGACCGGTGGCTACACCTTC
few	TRBV27	.	TRBJ2-1	CASSYGSSYNEQFF	TGTGCCAGCAGTTATGGTAGCTCCTACAATGAGCAGTTCTTC
few	TRBV2	.	TRBJ1-2	CASSLRRTDFMYGYTF	TGTGCCAGCAGTCTTAGACGGACAGACTTCATGTATGGCTACACCTTC
once	TRBV27	TRBD1	TRBJ1-4	CASSYRGATNEKLFF	TGTGCCAGCAGTTACAGGGGGGCAACTAATGAAAAACTGTTTTTT
.	TRBV11-3	.	TRBJ2-1	CASSLDSTRGASSYNEQFF	TGTGCCAGCAGCTTAGATTCCACCCGGGGGGCTAGCTCCTACAATGAGCAGTTCTTC
few	TRBV28	TRBD1	TRBJ1-2	CASSRIAGTEYGYTF	TGTGCCAGCAGTCGTATAGCCGGGACAGAGTACGGCTACACCTTC
.	TRBV14	.	TRBJ2-1	CASSQSGSSYNEQFF	TGTGCCAGCAGCCAAAGCGGCAGCTCCTACAATGAGCAGTTCTTC
.	TRBV11-2	TRBD1	TRBJ2-7	CASSPGQGTYEQYF	TGTGCCAGCAGCCCTGGACAGGGGACCTACGAGCAGTACTTC
.	TRBV4-1	.	TRBJ2-7	CASSQETQGHSYEQYF	TGCGCCAGCAGCCAAGAAACCCAGGGGCACAGCTACGAGCAGTACTTC
.	TRBV27	TRBD1	TRBJ1-2	CASSYRDSLNYGYTF	TGTGCCAGCAGCTACCGGGACAGCCTTAACTATGGCTACACCTTC
.	TRBV27	.	TRBJ2-3	CASSWTVATDTQYF	TGTGCCAGCAGTTGGACAGTTGCCACAGATACGCAGTATTTT
.	TRBV28	.	TRBJ2-7	CASSSPRDGIKQYF	TGTGCCAGCAGTTCCCCCCGGGATGGGATCAAGCAGTACTTC
.	TRBV5-1	TRBD1	TRBJ1-1	CASSLSTGLNTEAFF	TGCGCCAGCAGCTTGTCGACAGGGCTGAACACTGAAGCTTTCTTT
.	TRBV4-1	.	TRBJ2-7	CASSQDGREQYF	TGCGCCAGCAGCCAAGATGGTCGCGAGCAGTACTTC
few	TRBV6-1	.	TRBJ1-1	CASSEASWEGTEAFF	TGTGCCAGCAGTGAAGCTAGTTGGGAGGGAACTGAAGCTTTCTTT
few	TRBV28	TRBD1	TRBJ1-2	CASSFRVDRVYGYTF	TGTGCCAGCAGTTTTAGAGTGGACAGGGTCTATGGCTACACCTTC
.	TRBV2	.	TRBJ2-1	CASSGGGGNEQFF	TGTGCCAGCTCCGGGGGTGGGGGCAATGAGCAGTTCTTC
.	TRBV5-4	.	TRBJ2-7	CASSLRGYEQYF	TGTGCCAGCAGCTTAAGGGGCTACGAGCAGTACTTC
few	TRBV4-2	.	TRBJ1-5	CASSQGADQPQHF	TGTGCCAGCAGCCAGGGGGCGGATCAGCCCCAGCATTTT
once	TRBV28	.	TRBJ2-7	CASSLENYEQYF	TGTGCCAGCAGTTTAGAAAACTACGAGCAGTACTTC
few	TRBV29-1	TRBD2	TRBJ2-1	CSVGVRLADNEQFF	TGCAGCGTTGGAGTAAGACTAGCGGACAATGAGCAGTTCTTC
.	TRBV4-1	TRBD2	TRBJ2-7	CASSQDQGLAGFSYEQYF	TGCGCCAGCAGCCAAGATCAGGGACTAGCGGGATTTTCGTACGAGCAGTACTTC
.	TRBV29-1	.	TRBJ2-1	CSVVPRDSNYNEQFF	TGCAGCGTTGTACCCCGGGACTCAAACTACAATGAGCAGTTCTTC
.	TRBV19	TRBD1	TRBJ2-7	CASSARQGYSYEQYF	TGTGCCAGTAGTGCCCGACAGGGCTACTCCTACGAGCAGTACTTC
.	TRBV27	TRBD1	TRBJ1-2	CASRTGANDGYTF	TGTGCCAGCAGGACAGGGGCCAATGATGGCTACACCTTC
.	TRBV5-5	TRBD1	TRBJ2-7	CASSSSGQDYEQYF	TGTGCCAGCAGCTCCTCTGGACAGGACTACGAGCAGTACTTC
.	TRBV13	.	TRBJ2-7	CASSLGPSGRNDEQYF	TGTGCCAGCAGTTTGGGTCCCAGTGGGAGGAACGACGAGCAGTACTTC
.	TRBV10-3	.	TRBJ2-6	CATTRGDGASGANVLTF	TGTGCCACGACGCGTGGGGACGGCGCCTCTGGGGCCAACGTCCTGACTTTC
.	TRBV6-5	TRBD2	TRBJ2-7	CASSYSRAGALREQYF	TGTGCCAGCAGTTACTCGCGAGCGGGGGCCCTCCGGGAGCAGTACTTC
.	TRBV28	TRBD2	TRBJ2-7	CASSITPLAKPYEQYF	TGTGCCAGCAGTATAACCCCACTAGCGAAGCCCTACGAGCAGTACTTC
.	TRBV10-3	.	TRBJ2-1	CAISETLTRGNEQFF	TGTGCCATCAGTGAGACCCTCACTAGAGGAAATGAGCAGTTCTTC
.	TRBV30	.	TRBJ2-7	CAGSFQGNGEQYF	TGTGCCGGAAGTTTCCAGGGCAATGGCGAGCAGTACTTC
.	TRBV11-2	TRBD1	TRBJ1-2	CASSWIVRGNNGYTF	TGTGCCAGCAGCTGGATCGTCAGGGGGAACAATGGCTACACCTTC
.	TRBV9	TRBD1	TRBJ1-1	CASSVEGQGNTEAFF	TGTGCCAGCAGCGTAGAGGGACAGGGGAACACTGAAGCTTTCTTT
.	TRBV27	.	TRBJ2-1	CASSLSLSSPPNEQFF	TGTGCCAGCAGTTTATCGCTGAGTTCCCCTCCTAATGAGCAGTTCTTC
.	TRBV27	TRBD2	TRBJ2-7	CASRPGLAGDYEQYF	TGTGCCAGCAGACCTGGACTAGCGGGAGACTACGAGCAGTACTTC
.	TRBV2	.	TRBJ1-3	CASSVSDPAGNTIYF	TGTGCCAGTTCCGTGAGCGACCCGGCTGGAAACACCATATATTTT
.	TRBV7-3	TRBD1	TRBJ2-5	CASSPTGGGETQYF	TGTGCCAGCAGCCCGACAGGGGGTGGAGAGACCCAGTACTTC
.	TRBV10-3	TRBD1	TRBJ2-1	CAISESGTGYYNEQFF	TGTGCCATCAGTGAGTCCGGGACAGGGTACTACAATGAGCAGTTCTTC
.	TRBV7-9	.	TRBJ2-1	CASSDLGRGYNEQFF	TGTGCCAGCAGCGACTTGGGGCGAGGCTACAATGAGCAGTTCTTC
few	TRBV4-1	.	TRBJ1-2	CASSQGGYYGYTF	TGCGCCAGCAGCCAGGGGGGTTACTATGGCTACACCTTC
.	TRBV10-3	.	TRBJ1-4	CAISEAERSTNEKLFF	TGTGCCATCAGTGAGGCCGAGAGATCAACTAATGAAAAACTGTTTTTT
.	TRBV10-2	TRBD1	TRBJ2-5	CASSEGQGGQETQYF	TGCGCCAGCAGTGAGGGACAGGGGGGGCAAGAGACCCAGTACTTC
.	TRBV27	.	TRBJ1-5	CASKPGKSNQPQHF	TGTGCCAGCAAACCAGGGAAAAGCAATCAGCCCCAGCATTTT
.	TRBV30	TRBD2	TRBJ2-2	CAWSVPASGNTGELFF	TGTGCCTGGAGTGTCCCCGCTAGCGGGAACACCGGGGAGCTGTTTTTT